Listed here is a single TCR beta chain. The antigen is undetermined. One end of the junction varies from germline; a read error may be responsible. The data were taken from a study of T cells in Graves' hyperthyroidism and ophthalmopathy. Turning to the study itself: Peripheral blood was collected at initial diagnosis, before any treatment. Notes on the study in general: In the blood, most expanded thyroid clonotypes above 0.001 appeared as well.

Germline V gene sequence: CDR1 SSHAT, CDR2 FNYEAQ (reference sequence). The CDR3 spans 16 residues. Diagnoses rested on clinical symptoms, serum thyroxine and TRAb, thyroid ultrasound and orbital computed tomography. Amplified TCR beta CDR3 regions derived from RNA transcripts. TCR CDR3 regions were first amplified by RT-PCR with HTBI primers. TCRdb passed the multiplex PCR reads through MiXCR, listing each CDR3 protein once. Seen here are 350,000 or so distinct CDR3 sequences, about a sixth observed once, and the top ten hold almost 35%. Specimen: blood. The chain couples TRBV7-7 to TRBJ2-5; the match to TRBD1 covers 8 bases. This TCR was sampled from a young woman with Graves' hyperthyroidism that later progressed to Graves' ophthalmopathy. The CDR3 sequence: CASSPRMDRVQETQYF. The CDR3 nucleotides read TGTGCTAGCAGCCCTCGAATGGACAGGGTCCAAGAGACCCAGTACTTC.